These T cell receptor beta chains were read from a single sample in a study of control samples from healthy donors and cancer patients. The repertoire was sequenced with immunoSEQ multiplex PCR; TCRdb's copy has only in-frame clones and lacks some. The table includes roughly 130,000 clones, under 95% detected once. Sample: blood. The receptors originated from a young man in good health. The CDR3 runs from the conserved cysteine through the conserved F or W. D genes are given only for firm matches. Clone size is not always given. Where it is, it says once, few, many or a class for expanded clones.

v_gene	d_gene	j_gene	abundance	CDR3nt	CDR3aa
TRBV10-3	-	TRBJ1-6	-	TGTGCCATCAGTGAGTTTGTCATCAGTAATTCACCCCTCCACTTT	CAISEFVISNSPLHF
TRBV7-3	TRBD1	TRBJ2-2	-	TGTGCCAGCAGCTTGACAGGGCGGCGGACCGGGGAGCTGTTTTTT	CASSLTGRRTGELFF
TRBV27	-	TRBJ1-4	once	TGTGCCAGCAGTTTACGGACAGCTACTAATGAAAAACTGTTTTTT	CASSLRTATNEKLFF
TRBV30	-	TRBJ1-2	-	TGTGCCTGGAGTGTGGGGGGGCCTGGCTACACCTTC	CAWSVGGPGYTF
TRBV2	-	TRBJ2-3	-	TGTGCCAGGCGCATTGGGGCAGATACGCAGTATTTT	CARRIGADTQYF
TRBV12-3/TRBV12-4	-	TRBJ2-1	-	TGTGCCAGCAGTTTAGCCGTTGGGGAACAGTTCTTC	CASSLAVGEQFF
TRBV2	-	TRBJ1-4	-	TGTGCCAGCAGGAACAGCCGTGCAACTAATGAAAAACTGTTTTTT	CASRNSRATNEKLFF
TRBV6-5	-	TRBJ1-1	-	TGTGCCAGCAGTTACTCGGACGGGGACACTGAAGCTTTCTTT	CASSYSDGDTEAFF
TRBV19	TRBD1	TRBJ1-5	-	TGTGCCAGTAGTTTGGGACAGAGCAATCAGCCCCAGCATTTT	CASSLGQSNQPQHF
TRBV7-3	TRBD1	TRBJ1-2	-	TGTGCCAGCAGCCCCGACAGGGCCTATGGCTACACCTTC	CASSPDRAYGYTF
TRBV15	-	TRBJ1-1	-	TGTGCCACCAGCAGAGATCATTTTAGGGGGGCCAACACTGAAGCTTTCTTT	CATSRDHFRGANTEAFF
TRBV30	-	TRBJ2-7	-	TGTGCCTGGAGTGTAACAGGGCCCTACGAGCAGTACTTC	CAWSVTGPYEQYF
TRBV5-5	TRBD1	TRBJ2-7	-	TGTGCCAGCAGTACGAAGGACAGGTGGTACGAGCAGTACTTC	CASSTKDRWYEQYF
TRBV14	-	TRBJ2-3	-	TGTGCCAGCAGCCAAGATCAGGGGCAGACAGATACGCAGTATTTT	CASSQDQGQTDTQYF
TRBV6-1	TRBD1	TRBJ2-7	-	TGTGCCAGCAGTGAATGGGGGAACAGGGGAGCCTACGAGCAGTACTTC	CASSEWGNRGAYEQYF
TRBV10-1	-	TRBJ2-2	-	TGCGCCAGCAGTGAGACAGCGAACACCGGGGAGCTGTTTTTT	CASSETANTGELFF
TRBV19	-	TRBJ1-2	-	TGTGCCAGTAGTATAGATTACGAGGTCTATGGCTACACCTTC	CASSIDYEVYGYTF
TRBV10-3	-	TRBJ2-3	-	TGTGCCATCAGTGAGTCGTGGAATACGCAGTATTTT	CAISESWNTQYF
TRBV7-3	-	TRBJ2-5	-	TGTGCCAGCAGCCCATCTGACGGGGTCCGCGAGACCCAGTACTTC	CASSPSDGVRETQYF
TRBV5-6	TRBD2	TRBJ2-5	-	TGTGCCAGCAGCTTGGCAGCGGGGAGGGAGACCCAGTACTTC	CASSLAAGRETQYF
TRBV18	-	TRBJ1-4	-	TGTGCCAGCTCACCACGGGCCGAGGGGGGAGAAAAACTGTTTTTT	CASSPRAEGGEKLFF
TRBV27	TRBD1	TRBJ1-1	-	TGTGCCAGCAGCGACAGGGGAATGAGGAACACTGAAGCTTTCTTT	CASSDRGMRNTEAFF
TRBV5-1	-	TRBJ2-5	-	TGCGCCAGCAGCTTGGTTAGTCGCTCCCAAGAGACCCAGTACTTC	CASSLVSRSQETQYF
TRBV18	-	TRBJ1-5	-	TGTGCCAGCTCAAAGTCCGCCAGCAATCAGCCCCAGCATTTT	CASSKSASNQPQHF
TRBV19	-	TRBJ2-5	-	TGTGCCAGTAGTATAACAGAGCGGCAAGAGACCCAGTACTTC	CASSITERQETQYF
TRBV7-9	-	TRBJ1-4	-	TGTGCCAGCAGCTTCCTAGGAAATGAAAAACTGTTTTTT	CASSFLGNEKLFF
TRBV15	-	TRBJ2-7	-	TGTGCCACCAGCAGAGGAGGGCACACGGGGATGGTCGAGCAGTACTTC	CATSRGGHTGMVEQYF
TRBV6-4	TRBD2	TRBJ2-1	many	TGTGCCAGCAGTGACCGGGGGGATCACAATGAGCAGTTCTTC	CASSDRGDHNEQFF
TRBV30	-	TRBJ1-2	once	TGTGCCTGGAGTGTACCCGATGGCTACACCTTC	CAWSVPDGYTF
TRBV5-1	-	TRBJ2-7	few	TGCGCCAGCAGCGTCCAGGGCCACGAGCAGTACTTC	CASSVQGHEQYF
TRBV3-1/TRBV3-2	-	TRBJ2-7	-	TGTGCCAGCAGTTTTGGGCCCCATGGCGAGCAGTACTTC	CASSFGPHGEQYF
TRBV6-6	TRBD1	TRBJ1-1	-	TGTGCCAGCAGTGACGACAGGGGAGGTGACACTGAAGCTTTCTTT	CASSDDRGGDTEAFF
TRBV29-1	-	TRBJ1-2	-	TGCAGCGTTGATGTTTCGGGTCGGTACTATGGCTACACCTTC	CSVDVSGRYYGYTF
TRBV6-5	-	TRBJ1-6	-	TGTGCCAGCAGTTACTCGCTCCCCAGTCATAATTCACCCCTCCACTTT	CASSYSLPSHNSPLHF
TRBV11-3	TRBD2	TRBJ2-1	-	TGTGCCAGCAGTACCAGCGGGGGGGCGGGTGAGCAGTTCTTC	CASSTSGGAGEQFF
TRBV10-3	-	TRBJ1-6	-	TGTGCCATCAGGGGCCAATTTTCACCCCTCCACTTT	CAIRGQFSPLHF
TRBV7-3	-	TRBJ2-1	-	TGTGCCAGCAGCTTAAGTGGAGGGGGCTTCTTCAATGAGCAGTTCTTC	CASSLSGGGFFNEQFF
TRBV10-1	-	TRBJ2-1	-	TGCGCCAGCAGTGAGTCGGGGCAAGGGGGCAATGAGCAGTTCTTC	CASSESGQGGNEQFF
TRBV7-2	-	TRBJ1-3	-	TGTGCCAGCAGCTTAGACGGTGGTGGAAACACCATATATTTT	CASSLDGGGNTIYF
TRBV14	-	TRBJ1-1	-	TGTGCCAGCAGCCAATGGCCCTTAGAAATCGGGGGCCTGAACACTGAAGCTTTCTTT	CASSQWPLEIGGLNTEAFF
TRBV12-3/TRBV12-4	-	TRBJ1-4	-	TGTGCCAGCAGTTTACGTCAGGGAGAAAAACTGTTTTTT	CASSLRQGEKLFF
TRBV10-3	-	TRBJ1-1	-	TGTGCCATCAGTGAGTCAGGGGACACTGAAGCTTTCTTT	CAISESGDTEAFF
TRBV30	-	TRBJ1-5	-	TGTGCCTGGAGTGCAGGGTACACTCAGCCCCAGCATTTT	CAWSAGYTQPQHF
TRBV15	-	TRBJ1-1	-	TGTGCCACCAGCAGAGATATTGATGATAGGACTGAAGCTTTCTTT	CATSRDIDDRTEAFF
TRBV11-2	TRBD1	TRBJ2-5	-	TGTGCCAGCAGGCGCCCTGGGACAGGGTATGAGACCCAGTACTTC	CASRRPGTGYETQYF
TRBV6-1	TRBD1	TRBJ1-5	-	TGTGCCAGCAGTGCGACAGGGGGAGATAGCAATCAGCCCCAGCATTTT	CASSATGGDSNQPQHF
TRBV5-4	-	TRBJ1-1	-	TGTGCCAGCAGCTGGGACAACCCGAACACTGAAGCTTTCTTT	CASSWDNPNTEAFF
TRBV11-2	-	TRBJ1-2	-	TGTGCCAGCAGCTTAGATGAGGGCCAGGGCGGCTATGGCTACACCTTC	CASSLDEGQGGYGYTF
TRBV6-5	-	TRBJ1-5	-	TGTGCCAGCAGATCCGCTGGGGGGTCTCAGCCCCAGCATTTT	CASRSAGGSQPQHF
TRBV20-1	-	TRBJ1-5	-	TGCAGTGCTAGTGACGGGACGTATAGCAATCAGCCCCAGCATTTT	CSASDGTYSNQPQHF
TRBV9	-	TRBJ2-2	-	TGTGCCAGCAGCGTAGTTGGCATGGGCACCGGGGAGCTGTTTTTT	CASSVVGMGTGELFF
TRBV18	-	TRBJ2-5	once	TGTGCCAGCTCACCACCGCGGGGCCAAGAGACCCAGTACTTC	CASSPPRGQETQYF
TRBV6-5	-	TRBJ1-1	-	TGTGCCAGCATCAAGACCGGGAACACTGAAGCTTTCTTT	CASIKTGNTEAFF